This TCR beta chain was recorded in a study of T-cell memory formation after mild COVID-19. Findings and limits, study-wide: Researchers could not confirm that second-wave clones peaking on day 37 targeted SARS-CoV-2. Among clones contracting day 15 to 85, CD4/CD8 was balanced, whereas later expanders leaned CD4+.

As concerns this clonotype: Its antigen is unidentified.

The CDR3 has 17 amino acids. V was pared by 0 bases and J by 5 bases, with 10 bases of the junction left unmatched. CDR1 and CDR2 from the germline V gene are MGHRA and YSYEKL. TCRdb analysed the 5' RACE reads with MiXCR anew, one entry per CDR3 protein. The sample lists about 68,000 distinct CDR3 sequences, approximately 15% occurring once. The origin of this receptor is an adult woman who had mild COVID-19 (a few samples of this study predate the infection). Cell type and time point are not known. Sequenced input: PBMCs or a T cell subset sorted from them (not recorded which). The J gene is TRBJ2-5, the V gene TRBV4-1, with 9 bases that match TRBD2. CDR3 protein: CASSQEGIAGVQETQYF. The CDR3 coding sequence is TGCGCCAGCAGCCAAGAAGGGATAGCGGGGGTCCAGGAGACCCAGTACTTC.